Listed below are T cell receptor beta chains from one sample, sequenced in a study of blood T cells in healthy people across ages. MiXCR was run by TCRdb on the 5' RACE reads, yielding one entry per CDR3 protein. The sample lists hundreds of thousands of distinct CDR3 sequences, just over 55% occurring once. Sequencing input: blood. Receptors originate from a man aged 40-50 years in good health. CDR3s include the opening cysteine and the closing phenylalanine or tryptophan. The D gene is left open where the match is weak. Where a row states a size, it is once, few, many or the class of an expanded clone; other rows omit it.

v_gene: TRBV27
d_gene: TRBD1
j_gene: TRBJ2-3
abundance: few
CDR3aa: CASSSLKNRGDTQYF
CDR3nt: TGTGCCAGCAGTTCCCTAAAAAACAGGGGAGATACGCAGTATTTT

v_gene: TRBV20-1
d_gene: TRBD2
j_gene: TRBJ2-7
abundance: many
CDR3aa: CSASSGVGYEQYF
CDR3nt: TGCAGTGCTAGTAGCGGGGTGGGCTACGAGCAGTACTTC

v_gene: TRBV20-1
d_gene: .
j_gene: TRBJ2-1
abundance: .
CDR3aa: CSARDGGGTSSYNEQFF
CDR3nt: TGCAGTGCTAGAGATGGGGGCGGGACGAGCTCCTACAATGAGCAGTTCTTC

v_gene: TRBV20-1
d_gene: .
j_gene: TRBJ2-3
abundance: .
CDR3aa: CSARTPGGAVDTQYF
CDR3nt: TGCAGTGCTAGAACCCCTGGGGGGGCCGTAGATACGCAGTATTTT

v_gene: TRBV5-1
d_gene: .
j_gene: TRBJ2-6
abundance: .
CDR3aa: CASSSTILGAGANVLTF
CDR3nt: TGCGCCAGCAGCTCTACTATACTAGGAGCTGGGGCCAACGTCCTGACTTTC

v_gene: TRBV28
d_gene: .
j_gene: TRBJ1-5
abundance: .
CDR3aa: CASSLSGDQPQHF
CDR3nt: TGTGCCAGCAGTTTGTCCGGGGACCAGCCCCAGCATTTT

v_gene: TRBV7-6
d_gene: .
j_gene: TRBJ2-4
abundance: few
CDR3aa: CASSLEAGGQNIQYF
CDR3nt: TGTGCCAGCAGCTTAGAGGCAGGGGGGCAAAACATTCAGTACTTC

v_gene: TRBV5-1
d_gene: .
j_gene: TRBJ2-1
abundance: .
CDR3aa: CASSLAGVSYNEQFF
CDR3nt: TGCGCCAGCAGCTTAGCAGGGGTCTCCTACAATGAGCAGTTCTTC

v_gene: TRBV9
d_gene: TRBD2
j_gene: TRBJ2-1
abundance: .
CDR3aa: CASSVVGTSGGGWNEQFF
CDR3nt: TGTGCCAGCAGCGTAGTCGGGACTAGCGGGGGGGGATGGAATGAGCAGTTCTTC

v_gene: TRBV12-3/TRBV12-4
d_gene: .
j_gene: TRBJ1-5
abundance: .
CDR3aa: CASKGPMVDQPQHF
CDR3nt: TGTGCCAGCAAGGGGCCAATGGTCGATCAGCCCCAGCATTTT

v_gene: TRBV12-3/TRBV12-4
d_gene: .
j_gene: TRBJ1-5
abundance: .
CDR3aa: CTSSNAGSNQPQHF
CDR3nt: TGTACCAGCAGCAACGCGGGAAGCAATCAGCCCCAGCATTTT

v_gene: TRBV6-2/TRBV6-3
d_gene: .
j_gene: TRBJ2-7
abundance: .
CDR3aa: CAISYSGLDTYEQYF
CDR3nt: TGTGCCATCAGTTACTCGGGGTTGGACACCTACGAGCAGTACTTC

v_gene: TRBV29-1
d_gene: .
j_gene: TRBJ2-5
abundance: once
CDR3aa: CSVEGRGEETQYF
CDR3nt: TGCAGCGTTGAGGGTAGGGGGGAAGAGACCCAGTACTTC

v_gene: TRBV28
d_gene: .
j_gene: TRBJ1-2
abundance: few
CDR3aa: CASSSMGYGYTF
CDR3nt: TGTGCCAGCAGTTCGATGGGGTATGGCTACACCTTC

v_gene: TRBV9
d_gene: .
j_gene: TRBJ2-7
abundance: .
CDR3aa: CASSVVTQTKYEQYF
CDR3nt: TGTGCCAGCAGCGTAGTGACTCAGACTAAATACGAGCAGTACTTC

v_gene: TRBV25-1
d_gene: TRBD2
j_gene: TRBJ2-5
abundance: .
CDR3aa: CASSLAGGTYF
CDR3nt: TGTGCCAGCAGTTTAGCGGGAGGAACGTACTTC

v_gene: TRBV27
d_gene: .
j_gene: TRBJ2-4
abundance: .
CDR3aa: CASSTGTANIQYF
CDR3nt: TGTGCCAGCAGCACTGGCACGGCAAACATTCAGTACTTC

v_gene: TRBV5-1
d_gene: TRBD1
j_gene: TRBJ1-2
abundance: .
CDR3aa: CASSLESRTGDGYTF
CDR3nt: TGCGCCAGCAGCTTAGAATCGCGGACAGGGGATGGCTACACCTTC

v_gene: TRBV29-1
d_gene: .
j_gene: TRBJ2-1
abundance: few
CDR3aa: CSVNEQFF
CDR3nt: TGCAGCGTTAATGAGCAGTTCTTC

v_gene: TRBV5-6
d_gene: TRBD2
j_gene: TRBJ2-3
abundance: .
CDR3aa: CASSLGLAERGTDTQYF
CDR3nt: TGTGCCAGCAGCTTGGGCCTAGCGGAGCGGGGGACAGATACGCAGTATTTT

v_gene: TRBV28
d_gene: .
j_gene: TRBJ1-1
abundance: .
CDR3aa: CASNGRGDTEAFF
CDR3nt: TGTGCCAGCAACGGCAGGGGCGACACTGAAGCTTTCTTT

v_gene: TRBV20-1
d_gene: TRBD2
j_gene: TRBJ2-5
abundance: few
CDR3aa: CSAGTSGRSNQETQYF
CDR3nt: TGCAGTGCGGGGACTAGCGGGAGAAGCAACCAAGAGACCCAGTACTTC

v_gene: TRBV20-1
d_gene: .
j_gene: TRBJ2-6
abundance: .
CDR3aa: CSASSGGAGANVLTF
CDR3nt: TGCAGTGCTAGTTCTGGGGGCGCTGGGGCCAACGTCCTGACTTTC

v_gene: TRBV7-8
d_gene: TRBD1
j_gene: TRBJ2-7
abundance: few
CDR3aa: CASSSNAGTGRQYF
CDR3nt: TGTGCCAGCAGCTCCAACGCTGGGACAGGAAGGCAGTACTTC

v_gene: TRBV29-1
d_gene: TRBD2
j_gene: TRBJ2-1
abundance: .
CDR3aa: CSVDSLASLAGGEQFF
CDR3nt: TGCAGCGTTGATTCTTTGGCTAGTTTGGCGGGGGGTGAGCAGTTCTTC

v_gene: TRBV7-2
d_gene: TRBD2
j_gene: TRBJ2-1
abundance: .
CDR3aa: CASTIAGVGNEQFF
CDR3nt: TGTGCCAGTACCATAGCGGGAGTAGGTAATGAGCAGTTCTTC

v_gene: TRBV15
d_gene: .
j_gene: TRBJ2-7
abundance: .
CDR3aa: CATSRAPANSYEQYF
CDR3nt: TGTGCCACCAGCAGAGCGCCTGCTAACTCCTACGAGCAGTACTTC

v_gene: TRBV6-1
d_gene: .
j_gene: TRBJ1-2
abundance: .
CDR3aa: CAHSGDNYGYTF
CDR3nt: TGTGCCCACTCTGGTGATAACTATGGCTACACCTTC

v_gene: TRBV12-3/TRBV12-4
d_gene: TRBD2
j_gene: TRBJ2-3
abundance: .
CDR3aa: CASRAGASGTPTITDTQYF
CDR3nt: TGTGCCAGCAGGGCTGGGGCTAGCGGTACCCCAACCATCACAGATACGCAGTATTTT

v_gene: TRBV14
d_gene: TRBD1
j_gene: TRBJ2-7
abundance: .
CDR3aa: CASSPPQTGENSYEQYF
CDR3nt: TGTGCCAGCAGCCCACCACAGACAGGGGAGAACTCCTACGAGCAGTACTTC

v_gene: TRBV27
d_gene: TRBD1
j_gene: TRBJ1-2
abundance: .
CDR3aa: CASSLSGQGYYGYTF
CDR3nt: TGTGCCAGCAGTTTATCTGGACAGGGGTACTATGGCTACACCTTC

v_gene: TRBV4-3
d_gene: TRBD1
j_gene: TRBJ2-1
abundance: once
CDR3aa: CASSQKNRQGTEYNEQFF
CDR3nt: TGCGCCAGCAGCCAAAAGAACCGACAGGGAACCGAGTACAATGAGCAGTTCTTC

v_gene: TRBV29-1
d_gene: TRBD1
j_gene: TRBJ2-5
abundance: .
CDR3aa: CSARTGPNEQYF
CDR3nt: TGCAGCGCTAGGACAGGACCGAATGAGCAGTACTTC

v_gene: TRBV12-3/TRBV12-4
d_gene: .
j_gene: TRBJ2-3
abundance: .
CDR3aa: CASSRVSPTDTQYF
CDR3nt: TGTGCCAGCAGCAGGGTTTCCCCCACAGATACGCAGTATTTT

v_gene: TRBV11-3
d_gene: TRBD2
j_gene: TRBJ2-5
abundance: .
CDR3aa: CASSISGKRETQYF
CDR3nt: TGTGCCAGCAGCATTAGCGGGAAACGGGAGACCCAGTACTTC

v_gene: TRBV29-1
d_gene: .
j_gene: TRBJ2-7
abundance: few
CDR3aa: CSVVDNGSSYEQYF
CDR3nt: TGCAGCGTGGTCGACAATGGTTCCTCCTACGAGCAGTACTTC

v_gene: TRBV27
d_gene: .
j_gene: TRBJ2-7
abundance: .
CDR3aa: CASKKGYEQYF
CDR3nt: TGTGCCAGCAAGAAGGGCTACGAGCAGTACTTC

v_gene: TRBV7-2
d_gene: TRBD1
j_gene: TRBJ2-4
abundance: .
CDR3aa: CASSLTGTGVVEQYF
CDR3nt: TGTGCCAGCAGCCTAACCGGGACAGGGGTTGTGGAGCAGTACTTC

v_gene: TRBV10-3
d_gene: TRBD1
j_gene: TRBJ1-2
abundance: .
CDR3aa: CVISTDREYGYTF
CDR3nt: TGTGTCATCAGTACCGACAGGGAATATGGCTACACCTTC

v_gene: TRBV5-1
d_gene: .
j_gene: TRBJ2-7
abundance: .
CDR3aa: CASSPQFSRRVYEQYF
CDR3nt: TGCGCCAGCAGCCCCCAATTCAGCCGACGTGTCTACGAGCAGTACTTC

v_gene: TRBV13
d_gene: .
j_gene: TRBJ2-5
abundance: .
CDR3aa: CASSPPGLNQETQYF
CDR3nt: TGTGCCAGCAGTCCCCCCGGACTGAACCAAGAGACCCAGTACTTC

v_gene: TRBV29-1
d_gene: .
j_gene: TRBJ2-3
abundance: few
CDR3aa: CSVGMLEDTQYF
CDR3nt: TGCAGCGTTGGAATGCTCGAGGATACGCAGTATTTT

v_gene: TRBV6-2/TRBV6-3
d_gene: TRBD2
j_gene: TRBJ2-5
abundance: .
CDR3aa: CASSYPWSQGTSGSRETQYF
CDR3nt: TGTGCCAGCAGTTACCCGTGGTCGCAGGGGACTAGCGGGTCTCGGGAGACCCAGTACTTC

v_gene: TRBV7-3
d_gene: .
j_gene: TRBJ1-2
abundance: .
CDR3aa: CASSLTDGGGYTF
CDR3nt: TGTGCCAGCAGCCTCACAGACGGAGGTGGCTACACCTTC

v_gene: TRBV9
d_gene: .
j_gene: TRBJ2-7
abundance: .
CDR3aa: CASSPAMDYEQYF
CDR3nt: TGTGCCAGCAGCCCAGCGATGGACTACGAGCAGTACTTC

v_gene: TRBV4-2
d_gene: TRBD1
j_gene: TRBJ2-4
abundance: few
CDR3aa: CASSQRQGAGEQYF
CDR3nt: TGTGCCAGCAGCCAAAGACAGGGGGCGGGAGAGCAGTACTTC